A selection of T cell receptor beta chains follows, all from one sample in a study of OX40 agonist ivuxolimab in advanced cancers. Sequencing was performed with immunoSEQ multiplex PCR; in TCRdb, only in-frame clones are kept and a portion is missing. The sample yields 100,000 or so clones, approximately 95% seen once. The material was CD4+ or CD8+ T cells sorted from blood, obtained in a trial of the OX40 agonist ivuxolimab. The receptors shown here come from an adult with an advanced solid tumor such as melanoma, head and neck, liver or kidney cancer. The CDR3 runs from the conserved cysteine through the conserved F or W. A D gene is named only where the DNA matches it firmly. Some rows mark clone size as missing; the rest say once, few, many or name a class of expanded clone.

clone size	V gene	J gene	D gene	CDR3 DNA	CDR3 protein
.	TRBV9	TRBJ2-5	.	TGTGCCAGCAGTAGGGACGGCAGGGTGGGTGAGACCCAGTACTTC	CASSRDGRVGETQYF
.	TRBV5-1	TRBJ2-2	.	TGCGCCAGCGGTGCAGGGTACACCGGGGAGCTGTTTTTT	CASGAGYTGELFF
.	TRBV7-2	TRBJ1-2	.	TGTGCCAGCAGCCCCCGGACTTCCTATGGCTACACCTTC	CASSPRTSYGYTF
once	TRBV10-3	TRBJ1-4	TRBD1	TGTGCCATCAGTGACTCTTCTGGACAGGGCGGGGGTGAAAAACTGTTTTTT	CAISDSSGQGGGEKLFF
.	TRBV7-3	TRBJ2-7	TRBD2	TGTGCCAGCAGCTCCCCCAATAGCGGGAGGAGTGAGCAGTACTTC	CASSSPNSGRSEQYF
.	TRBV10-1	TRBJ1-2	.	TGCGCCAGCAGCGGACCCGATGGCTATGGCTACACCTTC	CASSGPDGYGYTF
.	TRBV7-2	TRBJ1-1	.	TGTGCCAGCAGCCCCGGGGGTTATGACACTGAAGCTTTCTTT	CASSPGGYDTEAFF
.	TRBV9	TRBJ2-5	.	TGTGCCAGCAGCGCAACAGGGTGGGAAGAGACCCAGTACTTC	CASSATGWEETQYF
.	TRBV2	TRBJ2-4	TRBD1	TGTGCCAGGAGGGACAGCCTAGCCAAAAACATTCAGTACTTC	CARRDSLAKNIQYF
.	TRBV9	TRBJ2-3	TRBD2	TGTGCCAGCAGCGCAGGGACTAGCGGGAGGGCCGCAGATACGCAGTATTTT	CASSAGTSGRAADTQYF
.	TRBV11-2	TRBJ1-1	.	TGTGCCAGCAGCTTAGAAGGGGGGGTGGCTTTCTTT	CASSLEGGVAFF
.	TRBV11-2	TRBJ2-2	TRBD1	TGTGCCAGCATAGGACAGGGGAAAACCGGGGAGCTGTTTTTT	CASIGQGKTGELFF
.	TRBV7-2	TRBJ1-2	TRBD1	TGTGCCAGCAGCTTTACAGGGGCGGGGAACTATGGCTACACCTTC	CASSFTGAGNYGYTF
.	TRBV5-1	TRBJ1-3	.	TGCGCCAGCAGCTTTCAAGGACACATCTCTGGAAACACCATATATTTT	CASSFQGHISGNTIYF
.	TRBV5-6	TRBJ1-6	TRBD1	TGTGCCAGCAGCCAACTGGACAGGGATGGTTCACCCCTCCACTTT	CASSQLDRDGSPLHF
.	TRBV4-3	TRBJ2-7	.	TGCGCCAGCAGCCAAGTCGGAGGGCCCAACGAGCAGTACTTC	CASSQVGGPNEQYF
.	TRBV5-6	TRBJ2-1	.	TGTGCCAGCAGCTTGGGAGGGAGCTACAATGAGCAGTTCTTC	CASSLGGSYNEQFF
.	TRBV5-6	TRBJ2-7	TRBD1	TGTGCCAGCAGCTCTCCGGGACAGTCCTACGAGCAGTACTTC	CASSSPGQSYEQYF
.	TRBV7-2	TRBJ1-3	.	TGTGCCAGCAGCTTAGCGCATGGAGGGGCGCTGGGAGGAAACACCATATATTTT	CASSLAHGGALGGNTIYF
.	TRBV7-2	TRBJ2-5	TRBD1	TGTGCCAGCAGCTTAGTCGGACAGGGGGCCATACAAGAGACCCAGTACTTC	CASSLVGQGAIQETQYF
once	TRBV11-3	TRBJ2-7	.	TGTGCCAGCAGCTTAGGGGGCAGTAGAAGCTACGAGCAGTACTTC	CASSLGGSRSYEQYF
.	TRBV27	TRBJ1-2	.	TGTGCCAGCAGAAGGGGAGAGGGGTATGGCTACACCTTC	CASRRGEGYGYTF
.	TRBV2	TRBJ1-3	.	TGTGCCAGCAGTGGCCAGGTCTCTGGAAACACCATATATTTT	CASSGQVSGNTIYF
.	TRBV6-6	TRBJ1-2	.	TGTGCCAGCAGTTACTCGGGTCAGGGGTATGGCTACACCTTC	CASSYSGQGYGYTF
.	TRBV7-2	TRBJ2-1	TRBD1	TGTGCCAGCAGCATACGTACGTTCCGGGACAGGGGGGCAAATGAGCAGTTCTTC	CASSIRTFRDRGANEQFF
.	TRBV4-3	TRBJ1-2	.	TGCGCCAGCAGCCAAGATTGGGGTAACTATGGCTACACCTTC	CASSQDWGNYGYTF
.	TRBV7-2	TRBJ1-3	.	TGTGCCAGCAGCTCGACCGGAGGGGTTGGAAACACCATATATTTT	CASSSTGGVGNTIYF
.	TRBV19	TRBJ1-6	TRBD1	TGTGCCAGTAGTTTGCAGGGGGGGTCACCCCTCCACTTT	CASSLQGGSPLHF
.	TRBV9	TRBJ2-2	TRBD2	TGTGCCAGCAGCCCCCGGTCTAGCGGGAGTACGAACACCGGGGAGCTGTTTTTT	CASSPRSSGSTNTGELFF
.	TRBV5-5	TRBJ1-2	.	TGTGCCAGCAGCTTGGTGGGGGGCCGGGGCTACACCTTC	CASSLVGGRGYTF
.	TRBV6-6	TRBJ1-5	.	TGTGCCAGCAGGGGACACTTCCTTAGCAATCAGCCCCAGCATTTT	CASRGHFLSNQPQHF
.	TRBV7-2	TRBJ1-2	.	TGTGCCAGCAGCTTGTCCGGGTGGGGTGGCTATGGCTACACCTTC	CASSLSGWGGYGYTF
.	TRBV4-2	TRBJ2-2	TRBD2	TGTGCCAGCAGCCAACCCGGGACTAGCGTCACCGGGGAGCTGTTTTTT	CASSQPGTSVTGELFF
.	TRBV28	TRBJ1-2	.	TGTGCCATCAGCCTCGGACAGAGCTATGGCTACACCTTC	CAISLGQSYGYTF
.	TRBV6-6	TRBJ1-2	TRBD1	TGTGCCAGCAGTCCGGGACAGGGTCGTGGCTACACCTTC	CASSPGQGRGYTF
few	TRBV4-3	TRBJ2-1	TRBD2	TGCGCCAGCAGCCAAGATCGGGGACTAGCGGGGCTTTACAATGAGCAGTTCTTC	CASSQDRGLAGLYNEQFF
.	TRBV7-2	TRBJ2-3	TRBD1	TGTGCCAGCAGCTTTGGACAGGGTTGGACAGATACGCAGTATTTT	CASSFGQGWTDTQYF
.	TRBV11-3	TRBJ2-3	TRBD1	TGTGCCAGCAGCTTAAGGGGACAGACAGATACGCAGTATTTT	CASSLRGQTDTQYF
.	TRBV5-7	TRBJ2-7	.	TGTGCCAGCAGCTTGTGGGGGGGGCCCACCTACGAGCAGTACTTC	CASSLWGGPTYEQYF
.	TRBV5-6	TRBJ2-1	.	TGTGCCAGCAGCCCGCCCGGCCGGCGAATCTCCTACAATGAGCAGTTCTTC	CASSPPGRRISYNEQFF
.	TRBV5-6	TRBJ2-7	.	TGTGCCAGCAGCTTGGGGGCATTACCCCACGAGCAGTACTTC	CASSLGALPHEQYF
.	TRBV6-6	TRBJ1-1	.	TGTGCCAGCAGTTATGCTCTCACAGGGTCCACTGAAGCTTTCTTT	CASSYALTGSTEAFF
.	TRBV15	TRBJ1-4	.	TGTGCCACCAGTGTCCAGACAGCAACTAATGAAAAACTGTTTTTT	CATSVQTATNEKLFF
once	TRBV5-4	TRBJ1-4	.	TGTGCCAGCAGCTTGCCCGGAAATGAAAAACTGTTTTTT	CASSLPGNEKLFF
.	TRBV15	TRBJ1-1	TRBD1	TGTGCCACCAGCAGGGGACAGATGAAAGCTGAAGCTTTCTTT	CATSRGQMKAEAFF
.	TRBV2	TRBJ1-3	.	TGTGCCAGCAGCGCAGGGACATCGAACACCATATATTTT	CASSAGTSNTIYF
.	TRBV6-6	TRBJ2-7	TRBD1	TGTGCCAGCGCTACAGGGGAAGCCTACGAGCAGTACTTC	CASATGEAYEQYF
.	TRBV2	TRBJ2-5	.	TGTGCCAGCAGTGAAGGGATAGCTGGAGAGACCCAGTACTTC	CASSEGIAGETQYF
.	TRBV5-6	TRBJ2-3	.	TGTGCCAGCAGCCTTATAGATACGCAGTATTTT	CASSLIDTQYF
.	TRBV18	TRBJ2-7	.	TGTGCCAGCTCACCACGGGGGGCTAGCGTTTACGAGCAGTACTTC	CASSPRGASVYEQYF
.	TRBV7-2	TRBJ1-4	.	TGTGCCAGCAGCCGAGACCAGGGTGGGGAAAAACTGTTTTTT	CASSRDQGGEKLFF
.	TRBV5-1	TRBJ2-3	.	TGCGCCAGCAGCCGAGGAACCTATCTCGCGTCAGATACGCAGTATTTT	CASSRGTYLASDTQYF
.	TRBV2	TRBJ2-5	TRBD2	TGTGCCAGCAGCGGACTAGCGGGGGGGCATCAAGAGACCCAGTACTTC	CASSGLAGGHQETQYF
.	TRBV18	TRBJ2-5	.	TGTGCCAGCTCACCGGGGGTACAAGAGACCCAGTACTTC	CASSPGVQETQYF
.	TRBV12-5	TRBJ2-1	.	TGTGCTAGTGGTTTGGGTACTAGGGACATCGATGAGCAGTTCTTC	CASGLGTRDIDEQFF
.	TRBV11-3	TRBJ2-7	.	TGTGCCAGCAGCCTAGTGGGGGGACGCGAGCAGTACTTC	CASSLVGGREQYF
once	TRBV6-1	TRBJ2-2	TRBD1	TGTGCCAGCAGTGAAAACAGGGGGAACACCGGGGAGCTGTTTTTT	CASSENRGNTGELFF
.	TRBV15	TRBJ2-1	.	TGTGCCACCAGCAGAGATCATAATAATGAGCAGTTCTTC	CATSRDHNNEQFF
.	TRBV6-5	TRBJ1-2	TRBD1	TGTGCCAGCAGTTACCGCCGGGACAGAAACTATGGCTACACCTTC	CASSYRRDRNYGYTF
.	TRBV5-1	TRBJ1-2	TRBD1	TGCGCCAGCAGGAGACAGGGGGACTATGGCTACACCTTC	CASRRQGDYGYTF